The rows below give T cell receptor beta chains drawn from one sample of a study of CD8 T cells in Susac syndrome. TCRdb re-called the immunoSEQ multiplex PCR reads with MiXCR, one entry per CDR3 protein. The sample includes a few hundred thousand distinct CDR3 sequences, approximately 95% of them seen just once. Input material: CD4+ T cells from PBMCs. These receptors all come from a human donor with multiple sclerosis. The conserved cysteine and the conserved F or W are not part of the CDR3 here. Fields, in order: V gene, CDR3 protein.

TRBV29-1 | SVENRFISLH
TRBV5-1 | ASSPAVGSSEQY
TRBV20-1 | SALRLAGQLYNEQF
TRBV9 | ASSEEGQNYGYT
TRBV3-1 | AARSSGGSLTRSGANVLT
TRBV6-5 | ATQRTAGYGYT
TRBV29-1 | SVESVMGQPSGQF
TRBV3-1 | ASSQGAVLNEQF
TRBV29-1 | SVRWDRVQETQY
TRBV7-9 | ASSTLTGGNEQF
TRBV28 | ASSLAAGGWGTEAF
TRBV3-1 | ASSPQGDGYT
TRBV7-2 | ASSSPGALSNQPQH
TRBV5-6 | ASNRGLGVGDTQY
TRBV5-6 | ASSPLRTGVNYGYT
TRBV20-1 | SAKAGFYTEAF
TRBV7-8 | ASSLGAPASGANVLT
TRBV20-1 | SARPRLLRASTDTQY
TRBV3-1 | ASSQKGRQVGYT
TRBV2 | ASSDIAQVYNGYT
TRBV29-1 | SAEAGRYGWTEAF
TRBV20-1 | SATTGDHEQF
TRBV7-3 | ASSQTPGYEQY
TRBV7-8 | ASSPRDRGLSGANVLT
TRBV24-1 | ATSDSPGLAGYNEQF
TRBV24-1 | ATSDYRDGANEQF
TRBV12-3/TRBV12-4 | ASSFRLVMNTEAF
TRBV7-8 | ASSSRAYPPDTQY
TRBV2 | ASSVLGQGAPYEQY